One TCR beta chain is described in this entry. The antigen remains undetermined. Germline-derived CDR1 and CDR2 are SEHNR and FQNEAQ (reference sequence). Trimming at V came to 6 bases and at J to 7 bases, leaving 11 bases not matched to a gene. There are 15 residues in the CDR3. Assay: immunoSEQ multiplex PCR; the TCRdb copy retains only in-frame clones and omits some. The sample records about 680,000 clones, 80% to 90% being singletons. The data originate from a study of Ad26.COV2.S vaccination and SARS-CoV-2 variants. Study observations and caveats: Reported post-vaccination CD8+ and CD4+ T cell responses to spike showed substantial breadth. Placebo recipients and vaccine recipients were similar in non-spike TCR breadth.

As for treatment: about 20 received Ad26.COV2.S at low or high dose, single or two shots; roughly 5 received placebo; per-sample allocation not given. Collection of the samples took place on day 63 after the first injection of vaccine or placebo. This sample comprised peripheral blood, obtained in a trial of Ad26.COV2.S vaccine versus placebo. This chain joins TRBV7-9 and TRBJ2-5; 10 bases are a match to TRBD2. This receptor was identified in a person aged 18-60 years who received the Ad26.COV2.S COVID-19 vaccine or a placebo. CDR3 DNA: TGTGCCAGCAGTATAGCGGGAGGTTTAATCGGGACCCAGTACTTC. Encoded protein: CASSIAGGLIGTQYF.